The sequence of this T cell receptor (beta chain) was determined in a study of T cell responses to AZD1222 COVID-19 vaccine. Study at large: Second-dose schedules of about 4 or about 12 weeks were combined. Points from the study as a whole: Seropositive at baseline were only six AZD1222 recipients. Repertoires were obtained only post-peak T cell response.

Measured with immunoSEQ multiplex PCR; TCRdb has only the in-frame clones, and not every one. The sample has about 130,000 clones, about 90% seen once. This CDR3 spans 16 amino acids. V lost 1 base to trimming and J lost 7 bases; unmatched junction nucleotides: 8. Per the germline V gene, CDR1 is SGDLS and CDR2 is YYNGEE. Concerning this clone itself: Antigen unknown.

The receptor comes from an adult in good health. The V call is TRBV9, the J call TRBJ2-1; TRBD2 matches at 10 bases. Sequences were derived from peripheral blood, sampled on day 0 of AZD1222 vaccination. The CDR3 sequence is CASSVQSGGALNEQFF. In nucleotides, the CDR3 is TGTGCCAGCAGCGTACAAAGCGGGGGGGCTTTAAATGAGCAGTTCTTC.